The T cell receptor beta chain described here comes from a study of blood T cell repertoires in COVID-19. On the study more broadly: PBMCs, B-cell-depleted T cells, or T cells were the source of the cDNA or gDNA that made up the material.

Clones were sequenced by immunoSEQ multiplex PCR, and TCRdb holds only the in-frame ones, with some missing. The sample consists of about 110,000 clones, roughly 70% of them appearing once. This CDR3 is 14 amino acids long. Trimming cost V 5 bases and J 4 bases; bases outside gene matches: 4. The germline V gene has CDR1 SEHNR and CDR2 FQNEAQ (reference sequence). Sequencing was done on a sample of peripheral blood. The sequence was obtained from a woman between 35 and 50 years old with acute or convalescent COVID-19. The chain couples TRBV7-9 to TRBJ2-3; the match to TRBD1 covers 9 bases. This chain's CDR3 is CASSARTGADTQYF. CDR3 nucleotide sequence: TGTGCCAGCAGCGCGCGGACAGGGGCAGATACGCAGTATTTT. The full variable domain, rest sourced from reference TRBV7-9 and TRBJ2-3, is DTGVSQNPRHKITKRGQNVTFRCDPISEHNRLYWYRQTLGQGPEFLTYFQNEAQLEKSRLLSDRFSAERPKGSFSTLEIQRTEQGDSAMYLCASSARTGADTQYFGPGTRLTVL.